This TCR beta chain comes out of a study of T cells in Graves' hyperthyroidism and ophthalmopathy. Study context: The authors collected peripheral blood at initial diagnosis, before any treatment. Study outcomes and limitations: Before onset, by a median of 6.5 months, the model predicted ophthalmopathy.

The TCR beta CDR3 regions underwent amplification using RNA transcripts as the source. Using the HTBI primer set, a first-round RT-PCR was run on the TCR CDR3. Using its own MiXCR run on the multiplex PCR reads, TCRdb lists one record per CDR3 protein. The sample has about 530,000 distinct CDR3 sequences, approximately 17% seen once; the top ten hold 17%. Ophthalmopathy patients had Clinical Activity Score at least 3, NOSPECS grade at least 4, duration under 3 months. Pregnant or lactating patients were excluded, as were those with uncontrolled infection or other autoimmune disease. This clonotype came up many times. Its target is unknown. V was clipped by 2 bases and J by 1 base; unmatched bases: 5. The germline V gene encodes CDR1 SGHTA and CDR2 FQGNSA. This CDR3 is built from 16 residues.

The V gene is TRBV7-2, the J gene TRBJ2-1; 7 bases agree with TRBD2. The material sequenced was blood. The sequence derives from a woman aged 18-29 years with Graves' ophthalmopathy. CDR3 amino acids: CASSLMGAGSYNEQFF. CDR3 sequence (DNA): TGTGCCAGCAGCTTAATGGGAGCGGGGTCCTACAATGAGCAGTTCTTC.